This T cell receptor beta chain was documented in a study of cytomegalovirus exposure and HLA in healthy donors listed by TCRdb under 2017. A note on the overall study: According to a later analysis, one platform produced both the 110 or so validation repertoires and the 666 repertoires of the first cohort. The study was designed to test whether signatures of past pathogen exposure could be identified by cataloging public T cell receptors. A separate validation cohort of 100 to 150 different subjects was used in addition to the approximately 610-subject first cohort. High-throughput TCR immunosequencing, statistical association of individual TCRs with disease status, and machine learning were combined to predict cytomegalovirus infection status. The investigation overall reported the following: Most TCR sequences were observed very rarely across donors, whereas some public TCRs were present in many individuals. Three of the identified cytomegalovirus-associated TCR beta chains were confirmed in vitro to be specific for cytomegalovirus antigens. The authors suggested that the approach could potentially be generalized to other disease states and immunological phenotypes. All 120 or so repertoires were used to score co-occurrence in the validation cohort in a later analysis, because that analysis had no HLA typing for the cohort. In both the original and validation cohorts, the classifier was reported to diagnose cytomegalovirus status with high specificity and sensitivity. Of the cluster scores, approximately 95% were above 0 in a later analysis, which found that TCRs clustered in the first cohort also tended to co-occur in the 95 to 150 validation repertoires. The study listed 150 to 200 TCR beta chains as associated with cytomegalovirus.

A remark on this clone: Its specific antigen is unknown. Base-call qualities are not available, and no considerably larger clone is one nucleotide away.

Libraries were prepared through the immunoSEQ multiplex PCR assay. As for how the authors treated the data: A statistical classification framework was developed to diagnose cytomegalovirus status using the catalog of TCR beta chain sequences. In TCRdb, the immuneACCESS table is reduced to in-frame sequences with V and J assigned. These tables do not hold every clone; where another copy was compared, an unresolved V gene accounts for under half, and the others remain unexplained. V and J calls and clone size come straight from that table; D and trimming were deduced from the DNA. The sample data list 45,000 to 60,000 clones, and 90% to 95% of these were observed just once. The top ten clones comprise roughly 5.8% of the sample. The cysteine opens and the phenylalanine closes a CDR3 of 18 amino acids. The retained sequence is limited to the CDR3, 54 bases, with the frame set at the first base. From a lookup of the germline V gene, CDR1 and CDR2 are MGHRA and YSYEKL. Trimming removed 1 base from V and 0 bases from J, leaving 19 bases between the germline ends.

Donors formed part of the validation cohort, which comprised 120 or so subjects and was distinct from the first cohort of 670 or so subjects. Sequences were obtained from PBMCs. This receptor was identified in a woman under 30 in good health and CMV-seronegative. The rearrangement joined TRBV4-1 to TRBJ2-7; matching of 7 bases hints at TRBD2 as the D gene. The DNA is TGCGCCAGCAGCCAAGTTGGGGGGGCACCGGGGCACTCCTACGAGCAGTACTTC. Protein translation: CASSQVGGAPGHSYEQYF.